A selection of T cell receptor beta chains follows, all from one sample in a study of T cells after yellow fever vaccination. TCRdb re-called the 5' RACE reads through MiXCR, storing one row per CDR3 protein. The repertoire consists of some 560,000 distinct CDR3 sequences, with less than 20% occurring once and the leading ten covering around 15%. Source: PBMCs, taken 4 to 5 days after the first yellow fever vaccination. Receptor source: a man younger than 30 who received the YFV17D yellow fever vaccine. Each CDR3 is given with its conserved first and last residue. The D gene is left open where the match is weak. A clone size is listed for some rows: how often the clone was seen (once, few, many), or a class if it is expanded.

D gene | J gene | V gene | clone size | CDR3 DNA | CDR3 protein
- | TRBJ1-2 | TRBV20-1 | - | TGCAGTGCTCATCGGCCTAACTATGGCTACACCTTC | CSAHRPNYGYTF
- | TRBJ1-4 | TRBV18 | few | TGTGCCAGCTCACCGGAGCGGACCCCTGAAAAACTGTTTTTT | CASSPERTPEKLFF
- | TRBJ2-2 | TRBV27 | - | TGTGCCAGCAGCTCGACGGACCGGGAGCTGTTTTTT | CASSSTDRELFF
- | TRBJ1-5 | TRBV18 | many | TGTGCCAGCTCGGGTGGAAGCAATCAGCCCCAGCATTTT | CASSGGSNQPQHF
- | TRBJ2-5 | TRBV6-1 | many | TGTGCCAGCAGTCAGGCCCCCGGGCGAACCCAGTACTTC | CASSQAPGRTQYF
TRBD1 | TRBJ1-3 | TRBV5-1 | few | TGCGCCAGCAGCTTGGGTCAGACAGGGACTACTGGAAACACCATATATTTT | CASSLGQTGTTGNTIYF
- | TRBJ1-6 | TRBV6-2/TRBV6-3 | few | TGTGCCAGCAGTTACGGGAGTTACTCACCCCTCCACTTT | CASSYGSYSPLHF
TRBD2 | TRBJ2-1 | TRBV9 | few | TGTGCCAGCAGCGGCACTAGCGGGGGGGCGGGTGAGCAGTTCTTC | CASSGTSGGAGEQFF
TRBD1 | TRBJ1-2 | TRBV6-1 | few | TGTGCCAGCAGTCGGACAGGGCACTATGGCTACACCTTC | CASSRTGHYGYTF
TRBD2 | TRBJ2-5 | TRBV5-1 | - | TGCGCCAGCAGCAGACTAGCGGGGGTAGGAGAGACCCAGTACTTC | CASSRLAGVGETQYF
- | TRBJ1-1 | TRBV12-3/TRBV12-4 | few | TGTGCCGCGGAGGGGGGGATGGGGAACACTGAAGCTTTCTTT | CAAEGGMGNTEAFF
TRBD1 | TRBJ1-1 | TRBV28 | - | TGTGCCAGCAGTACCGGACAGGGCGACACTGAAGCTTTCTTT | CASSTGQGDTEAFF
TRBD2 | TRBJ2-3 | TRBV7-9 | few | TGTGCCAGCAGCTTGCGGGGGGGGAACACAGATACGCAGTATTTT | CASSLRGGNTDTQYF
TRBD2 | TRBJ2-1 | TRBV4-1 | once | TGCGCCAGCAGCCAACCGCTAGCGGGGGTAAACAATGAGCAGTTCTTC | CASSQPLAGVNNEQFF
- | TRBJ2-4 | TRBV11-2 | few | TGTGCCAGCACTGCATCCCCTCCGACTATGTACTTC | CASTASPPTMYF
- | TRBJ2-2 | TRBV3-1 | few | TGTGCCAGCAGCTACCTCGGGACGAACACCGGGGAGCTGTTTTTT | CASSYLGTNTGELFF
- | TRBJ1-2 | TRBV2 | many | TGTGCCAGCAGTGCGGAAGCAGCAGCTTATGGCTACACCTTC | CASSAEAAAYGYTF
TRBD1 | TRBJ1-1 | TRBV4-3 | - | TGCGCCAGCAGCCCACAAGGACAGGGGAACACTGAAGCTTTCTTT | CASSPQGQGNTEAFF
TRBD2 | TRBJ2-3 | TRBV7-2 | - | TGTGCCAGCAGCTTATGGGCGGGGGGGCGCCCTCTCGCAGATACGCAGTATTTT | CASSLWAGGRPLADTQYF
- | TRBJ1-1 | TRBV3-1 | - | TGTGCCTCCAGCCAAGATCTTGCCTTAGGGAGCGGGGGTACTGAAGCTTTCTTT | CASSQDLALGSGGTEAFF
TRBD1 | TRBJ1-2 | TRBV7-6 | - | TGTGCCAGCAGCCGGACAGGCACCTATGGCTACACCTTC | CASSRTGTYGYTF
TRBD2 | TRBJ2-2 | TRBV10-3 | few | TGTGCCATCAGTGGGGAAGCGGGGGCTTCCGGGGAGCTGTTTTTT | CAISGEAGASGELFF
- | TRBJ1-2 | TRBV5-6 | - | TGTGCCAGCAGCTTGTGGACCTCTTATGGCTACACCTTC | CASSLWTSYGYTF